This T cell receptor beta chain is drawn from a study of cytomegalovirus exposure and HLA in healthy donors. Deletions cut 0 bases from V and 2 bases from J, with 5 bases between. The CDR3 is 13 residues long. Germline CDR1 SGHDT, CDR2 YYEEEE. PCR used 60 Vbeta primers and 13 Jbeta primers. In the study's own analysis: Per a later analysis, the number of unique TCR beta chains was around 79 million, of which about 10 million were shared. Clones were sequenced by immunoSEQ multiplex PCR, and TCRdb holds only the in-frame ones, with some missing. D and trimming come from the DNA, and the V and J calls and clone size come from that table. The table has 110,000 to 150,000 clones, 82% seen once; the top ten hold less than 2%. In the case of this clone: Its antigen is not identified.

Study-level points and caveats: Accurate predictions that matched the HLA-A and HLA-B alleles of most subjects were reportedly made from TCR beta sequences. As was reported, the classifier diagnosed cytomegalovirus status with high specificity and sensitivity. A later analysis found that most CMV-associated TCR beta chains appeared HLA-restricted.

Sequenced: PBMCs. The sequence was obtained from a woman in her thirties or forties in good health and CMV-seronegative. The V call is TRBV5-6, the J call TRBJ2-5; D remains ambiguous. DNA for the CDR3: TGTGCCAGCAGCTTGGTTCAGCAAGAGACCCAGTACTTC. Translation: CASSLVQQETQYF.